A selection of T cell receptor beta chains follows, all from one sample in a study of blood T cell repertoires in COVID-19. Repertoires were generated with immunoSEQ multiplex PCR, while TCRdb's copy carries only in-frame clones and drops some. This table holds 55,000 to 70,000 clones, 88% found once. The sequencing input was peripheral blood. These receptors came from a woman aged 55-69 years with COVID-19, enrolled during active disease. The CDR3 runs from the conserved cysteine through the conserved F or W. A D gene is named only where the DNA matches it firmly. Where a row states a size, it is once, few, many or the class of an expanded clone; other rows omit it.

few	TRBV4-1	NA	TRBJ1-3	CASSQDRTGPGNTIYF	TGCGCCAGCAGCCAAGACCGGACTGGACCTGGAAACACCATATATTTT
NA	TRBV18	NA	TRBJ1-1	CASSPPRGSSPNTEAFF	TGTGCCAGCTCACCACCGCGGGGTTCCTCCCCTAACACTGAAGCTTTCTTT
NA	TRBV9	NA	TRBJ2-1	CASSVGAGFGSSYNEQFF	TGTGCCAGCAGCGTAGGAGCTGGGTTCGGGAGCTCCTACAATGAGCAGTTCTTC
NA	TRBV20-1	NA	TRBJ2-7	CSASEGRGSYEQYF	TGCAGTGCTAGTGAGGGGAGAGGCTCCTACGAGCAGTACTTC
NA	TRBV7-2	TRBD1	TRBJ1-6	CASSSSGQGTSPLHF	TGTGCCAGCAGCTCCTCGGGACAGGGTACTTCACCCCTCCACTTT
NA	TRBV6-2/TRBV6-3	TRBD1	TRBJ1-1	CASSLALVTGVNTEAFF	TGTGCCAGCAGTCTTGCTCTTGTAACAGGGGTTAACACTGAAGCTTTCTTT
few	TRBV13	TRBD2	TRBJ2-3	CASSLEREGPRDTQYF	TGTGCCAGCAGCTTAGAGCGGGAGGGCCCGAGAGATACGCAGTATTTT
once	TRBV29-1	TRBD2	TRBJ2-1	CSVRSGLARNEQFF	TGCAGCGTTCGTTCGGGACTAGCGAGGAATGAGCAGTTCTTC
NA	TRBV4-3	TRBD1	TRBJ1-5	CASSPWTGQPQHF	TGCGCCAGCAGCCCGTGGACAGGGCAGCCCCAGCATTTT
NA	TRBV6-2/TRBV6-3	NA	TRBJ2-1	CASSPQGTNEQFF	TGTGCCAGCAGTCCACAGGGAACCAATGAGCAGTTCTTC